Given below is one T cell receptor (beta chain) in context. It lacks a known antigen. Per-base quality was not reported, and no clone a single base away is much larger than it. This entry is derived from a study of blood T cell repertoires in COVID-19 (dated by TCRdb to 2018 to 2020). About the study as a whole: Samples from collaborators originated in the United States, Italy and Spain and spanned both the acute and convalescent phases of COVID-19. A freely available public database, intended as a resource for researchers studying the immune response to SARS-CoV-2, is where the repertoires were released. The material from the prospective study consisted of cDNA or gDNA derived from T cells, B-cell-depleted T cells, or PBMCs. The samples were drawn from two sources: the first 160 participants of the ongoing ImmuneRACE study, and fewer than 1,500 subjects contributed by 6 global collaborators. Where available, HLA class I and class II types were taken from metadata supplied by the sample provider and were not determined by assay-based typing. Deeply sampled blood TCRbeta repertoires from subjects exposed to, actively infected with, or recovered from COVID-19 were included in the dataset. A de-identified subject ID, COVID-19 status, age in years and sex were almost always included in the sample metadata. Paper-wide results and their limitations: The quantity of clinical and demographic metadata differed by source and by participant and was supplied without curation.

TCRbeta CDR3 regions were amplified from genomic DNA using the immunoSEQ Assay, a bias-controlled multiplex PCR. For the original study's pipeline: Nucleated cell counts per sample were estimated from amplification of reference gene primers within the assay. To quantify the absolute abundance of each unique TCRbeta CDR3 rearrangement, sequence reads were collapsed and filtered. For each sample, productive Simpson clonality was calculated as the square root of Simpson's diversity index over productive rearrangements. In TCRdb, the immuneACCESS table is reduced to in-frame sequences with V and J assigned. These tables do not hold every clone; where another copy was compared, an unresolved V gene accounts for under half, and the others remain unexplained. V and J calls and clone size are given by that table; D and trimming were obtained from the DNA. The sample profile shows about 170,000 clones; about 85% of them were found once. The ten largest clones add up to roughly 8.8% of the sample.

In Seattle, one collaborating source enrolled patients while the infection was active and tracked those patients longitudinally over the course of disease. The collaborating institutions used their own protocols to collect whole blood in K2EDTA tubes. For TCRbeta analysis, collaborator samples were shipped as frozen whole blood, as isolated PBMCs, or as DNA extracted from either sample type. CDR1 is given as ENHRY and CDR2 as SYGVKD, both from the germline V gene. Measured from the cysteine to the phenylalanine, the CDR3 is 13 residues long. CDR3 DNA is the only sequence kept; it has 39 bases, read in frame from the first base. V loses 9 bases at its end and J loses 5 bases; junction bases beyond the gene matches: 5.

The sequence was collected from a woman over 75 with COVID-19, enrolled during active disease. The V and J segments used are TRBV10-3 and TRBJ2-2, with TRBD2 matching 8 junction bases. What was sequenced was peripheral blood. The CDR3 region has the sequence CAIREGVTGELFF. In nucleotide form, the sequence is TGTGCCATTCGGGAGGGGGTAACCGGGGAGCTGTTTTTT.